One T cell receptor beta chain is described in this entry. Its specificity is not known. Treatment described: roughly nine-day PBMC culture with coronavirus spike peptide pools or control peptides (ViraFEST assay). This sample is part of a study of vaccination and CD4 T cells after COVID-19. Whole-study context: All convalescent patients were nasal swab PCR positive for SARS-CoV-2; nine had mild and one severe disease. As their vaccination, participants received two doses of either BNT162b2 or mRNA-1273 vaccine.

The J segment lost 6 bases and the V segment lost 5 bases, leaving 5 bases of the junction unmatched. CDR3 length: 13 amino acids. The germline V gene encodes CDR1 SEHNR and CDR2 FQNEAQ (reference sequence). With the Oncomine TCR Beta short-read assay, DNA from cultured CD4+ T cells was sequenced. Extraction of genomic DNA was performed on cultured CD4+ T cells. TCRdb re-derived calls from the PCR reads in MiXCR, one entry per CDR3 protein. The table has a few thousand distinct CDR3 sequences, about 40% seen once. V usage is TRBV7-9 and J usage is TRBJ2-7; TRBD1 aligns across 9 bases. Sequencing was performed on CD4+ T cells from blood, cultured in vitro. The sequence derives from a human donor who had recovered from COVID-19. The CDR3 bases are TGTGCCAGCAGCCAGACAGGGGGAGGCGAGCAGTACTTC. Its translation is CASSQTGGGEQYF.